The rows below give T cell receptor beta chains drawn from one sample of a study of T cell responses to AZD1222 COVID-19 vaccine. Assay used: immunoSEQ multiplex PCR; TCRdb lists only in-frame clones, some missing. The table shows more than 150,000 clones, with approximately 87% occurring only once. Sequences were derived from peripheral blood, sampled on day 0 of MenACWY control vaccination. The source of these receptors is an adult in good health. The CDR3 runs from the conserved cysteine through the conserved F or W. A D gene is named only where the DNA matches it firmly. Size is stated for part of the rows, as once, few or many counts, or as a class when the clone is expanded.

cdr3_aa	cdr3_nt	d_call	clone_size	v_call	j_call
CASSTAGASTGANVLTF	TGTGCCAGTAGTACGGCAGGGGCTTCCACTGGGGCCAACGTCCTGACTTTC	-	once	TRBV19	TRBJ2-6
CASSTTPGGDYNEQFF	TGCGCCAGCAGCACTACCCCCGGAGGGGACTACAATGAGCAGTTCTTC	-	few	TRBV5-1	TRBJ2-1
CASSYSGTGDLETQYF	TGTGCCAGCAGTTACTCAGGGACAGGGGATTTGGAGACCCAGTACTTC	TRBD1	-	TRBV6-5	TRBJ2-5
CASSEGPDGYTF	TGTGCCAGCAGTGAAGGGCCCGATGGCTACACCTTC	-	-	TRBV2	TRBJ1-2
CASSLSSGNTDTQYF	TGCGCCAGCAGCTTGTCTAGCGGAAACACAGATACGCAGTATTTT	TRBD2	-	TRBV5-1	TRBJ2-3
CASSVGANVLTF	TGTGCCAGCAGCGTGGGGGCCAACGTCCTGACTTTC	-	few	TRBV12-3/TRBV12-4	TRBJ2-6
CASRGVIAYNSPLHF	TGTGCCAGCAGGGGTGTTATCGCTTATAATTCACCCCTCCACTTT	-	-	TRBV6-5	TRBJ1-6
CASSYTAGTGDPTGNTIYF	TGTGCCAGCAGCTATACCGCCGGGACAGGGGACCCGACTGGAAACACCATATATTTT	TRBD1	-	TRBV7-2	TRBJ1-3
CASSLPVRGKNTEAFF	TGTGCCAGCAGCTTACCTGTTCGAGGGAAGAACACTGAAGCTTTCTTT	-	-	TRBV7-9	TRBJ1-1
CASSLGQGLYEQYF	TGTGCCAGCAGCCTGGGACAGGGGCTATACGAGCAGTACTTC	TRBD1	-	TRBV3-1/TRBV3-2	TRBJ2-7
CASSWDRAGELFF	TGTGCCAGCAGCTGGGACAGGGCCGGGGAGCTGTTTTTT	TRBD1	-	TRBV5-8	TRBJ2-2
CASSLAGSHEQYF	TGTGCCAGCAGCTTAGCAGGGTCCCACGAGCAGTACTTC	-	-	TRBV11-2	TRBJ2-7
CASGARGPDTQYF	TGTGCCAGCGGGGCCAGGGGGCCAGATACGCAGTATTTT	TRBD1	-	TRBV6-5	TRBJ2-3
CASSSNRGAGELFF	TGTGCCAGCAGCTCGAACAGGGGAGCCGGGGAGCTGTTTTTT	TRBD1	-	TRBV7-3	TRBJ2-2
CASTSTTNEKLFF	TGTGCCAGCACCTCAACAACTAATGAAAAACTGTTTTTT	-	-	TRBV28	TRBJ1-4
CASSQGSWYGYTF	TGTGCCAGCAGTCAGGGTTCATGGTATGGCTACACCTTC	-	few	TRBV19	TRBJ1-2
CASSPSMTGYEQYF	TGTGCCAGCAGCCCAAGTATGACGGGCTACGAGCAGTACTTC	-	once	TRBV7-2	TRBJ2-7
CASSDSGRGGYEQYF	TGTGCCAGCAGTGATAGCGGGCGTGGAGGGTACGAGCAGTACTTC	TRBD2	few	TRBV6-1	TRBJ2-7
CASSHSRTVWGTEAFF	TGTGCCAGCAGCCACAGCCGGACAGTTTGGGGCACTGAAGCTTTCTTT	-	-	TRBV3-1/TRBV3-2	TRBJ1-1
CASGSNEQFF	TGTGCCAGCGGGAGCAATGAGCAGTTCTTC	-	-	TRBV6-5	TRBJ2-1
CASSAGRVRETSYGYTF	TGTGCCAGCAGCGCCGGGAGAGTCAGGGAAACTTCCTATGGCTACACCTTC	-	-	TRBV9	TRBJ1-2
CASSYPPGGSGGPYNSPLHF	TGTGCCAGCAGTTACCCCCCCGGTGGATCAGGGGGACCCTATAATTCACCCCTCCACTTT	TRBD1	once	TRBV6-2/TRBV6-3	TRBJ1-6
CASSLRSRGQETQYF	TGTGCCAGCAGCTTAAGATCCCGTGGCCAAGAGACCCAGTACTTC	-	-	TRBV7-3	TRBJ2-5
CASSFSSGQETQYF	TGTGCCAGCAGCTTTTCATCGGGGCAAGAGACCCAGTACTTC	-	-	TRBV13	TRBJ2-5
CASSHFPGRNQPQHF	TGTGCCAGCAGTCACTTCCCGGGACGCAATCAGCCCCAGCATTTT	-	-	TRBV21-1	TRBJ1-5
CASSAGTGGSYEQYF	TGTGCCAGCAGCGCCGGGACAGGGGGGTCCTACGAGCAGTACTTC	TRBD1	-	TRBV13	TRBJ2-7
CASSGRTGGEQFF	TGTGCCAGCAGCGGAAGGACAGGCGGTGAGCAGTTCTTC	TRBD1	-	TRBV5-5	TRBJ2-1
CASSYRGVITDTQYF	TGTGCCAGTAGTTACCGGGGGGTTATTACAGATACGCAGTATTTT	TRBD2	-	TRBV19	TRBJ2-3
CASSAWASATDTQYF	TGTGCCAGTAGCGCCTGGGCTAGCGCCACAGATACGCAGTATTTT	-	few	TRBV19	TRBJ2-3
CASSRGRGTEAFF	TGTGCCAGCAGTAGGGGCCGGGGGACTGAAGCTTTCTTT	-	-	TRBV28	TRBJ1-1
CASTATGPDSYEQYF	TGTGCCAGCACCGCGACGGGGCCTGACTCCTACGAGCAGTACTTC	-	-	TRBV6-5	TRBJ2-7
CASSFPQGLATDTQYF	TGTGCCAGCAGCTTCCCGCAGGGGCTTGCCACAGATACGCAGTATTTT	-	-	TRBV9	TRBJ2-3
CASSATGTSGPYEQYF	TGTGCCAGCAGCGCGACCGGGACTAGCGGACCCTACGAGCAGTACTTC	TRBD2	once	TRBV9	TRBJ2-7
CASSLWRGEQYF	TGTGCCAGCAGTTTATGGCGCGGCGAGCAGTACTTC	-	few	TRBV28	TRBJ2-7
CASSFSRGFNYGYTF	TGTGCCAGCAGTTTCAGTCGGGGCTTTAACTATGGCTACACCTTC	-	-	TRBV28	TRBJ1-2
CASSPTGRENYGYTF	TGTGCCAGCAGCCCAACGGGACGGGAAAACTATGGCTACACCTTC	-	few	TRBV7-2	TRBJ1-2
CASRMSHYTF	TGTGCCAGCAGAATGTCGCACTACACCTTC	-	-	TRBV2	TRBJ1-2
CASSTTSGGPGSYNEQFF	TGTGCCAGCTCCACGACTAGCGGGGGGCCTGGCTCCTACAATGAGCAGTTCTTC	TRBD2	-	TRBV18	TRBJ2-1
CASRGSSGRGYEQYF	TGTGCCAGCAGAGGATCTAGCGGGAGAGGCTACGAGCAGTACTTC	TRBD2	-	TRBV28	TRBJ2-7
CASNPHRKDYYSNQPQHF	TGTGCCAGCAACCCCCACAGGAAGGACTATTATAGCAATCAGCCCCAGCATTTT	-	-	TRBV28	TRBJ1-5
CASSYLGGDTQYF	TGTGCCAGCAGTTACTTGGGTGGAGATACGCAGTATTTT	-	-	TRBV6-6	TRBJ2-3
CASSETQLETQYF	TGTGCCAGCAGTGAGACACAATTAGAGACCCAGTACTTC	-	-	TRBV2	TRBJ2-5
CASSPLWTSGSATSSYNEQFF	TGTGCCAGCAGTCCACTTTGGACTAGCGGGAGCGCTACTTCCTCCTACAATGAGCAGTTCTTC	TRBD2	-	TRBV28	TRBJ2-1
CASTNEGRGGGYTF	TGTGCCAGCACTAACGAGGGCAGGGGGGGAGGCTACACCTTC	TRBD1	-	TRBV28	TRBJ1-2
CASSTPQGSYGYTF	TGTGCCAGTAGTACCCCTCAGGGATCCTATGGCTACACCTTC	-	-	TRBV19	TRBJ1-2
CASSVGPFLETQYF	TGTGCCAGCAGCGTAGGCCCGTTTCTAGAGACCCAGTACTTC	-	-	TRBV9	TRBJ2-5
CSVVGLTGVNIQYF	TGCAGCGTTGTGGGATTGACAGGGGTCAACATTCAGTACTTC	TRBD1	-	TRBV29-1	TRBJ2-4
CASSEGLFNEKLFF	TGTGCCAGCAGTGAAGGACTGTTTAATGAAAAACTGTTTTTT	-	-	TRBV25-1	TRBJ1-4
CASRPEGQGGGYTF	TGTGCCAGCAGACCCGAGGGACAGGGGGGCGGCTACACCTTC	TRBD1	few	TRBV7-9	TRBJ1-2
CASSRDLGAYGYTF	TGTGCCAGCAGCCGAGACTTGGGCGCCTATGGCTACACCTTC	-	-	TRBV11-1	TRBJ1-2
CASRQTPGVSNQPQHF	TGTGCCAGCAGACAAACTCCCGGGGTCAGCAATCAGCCCCAGCATTTT	-	-	TRBV27	TRBJ1-5
CASSMGQSNSPLHF	TGTGCCAGCAGCATGGGACAGAGTAATTCACCCCTCCACTTT	TRBD1	-	TRBV7-9	TRBJ1-6
CASSLAMLSTDTQYF	TGCGCCAGCAGCTTGGCCATGCTTAGCACAGATACGCAGTATTTT	-	-	TRBV5-1	TRBJ2-3